What follows are 17 T cell receptor beta chains derived from one specimen sequenced in a study of cytomegalovirus exposure and HLA in healthy donors. The PCR used 60 Vbeta and 13 Jbeta primers. The repertoire was sequenced with immunoSEQ multiplex PCR; TCRdb's copy has only in-frame clones and lacks some. The table records about 160,000 clones, around 83% of them present only once. The sample was PBMCs. These receptors were obtained from a male donor in good health and CMV-seropositive.

As regards this clone: The same CDR3 also results from other DNA sequences found in this sample. V is TRBV30 and J is TRBJ1-5; tentative D call: TRBD1 (6 bases). This CDR3 has 16 amino acids. Germline V gene sequence: CDR1 GTSNPN, CDR2 SVGIG (reference sequence). With 0 bases removed from V and 4 bases from J, the gap between germline ends came to 16 bases. CDR3 in amino acids: CAWSVRGRGTNQPQHF. CDR3 DNA sequence: TGTGCCTGGAGTGTACGGGGGCGGGGGACAAATCAGCCCCAGCATTTT.

The chain links TRBV19 to TRBJ2-3; perhaps TRBD2 as D (5 bases). Per germline, CDR1 LNHDA and CDR2 SQIVND (reference sequence). This CDR3 has 12 amino acids. With 6 bases removed from V and 6 bases from J, the gap between germline ends came to 10 bases. CDR3 sequence: CASSASSDTQYF. The DNA for the CDR3 is TGTGCCAGTAGCGCTAGCAGTGATACGCAGTATTTT.

This clone showed up just a few times. The V call is TRBV27, the J call TRBJ2-1; 7 nucleotides agree with TRBD2. The CDR3 is made up of 14 amino acids. With 6 bases clipped from V and 14 bases from J, the junction kept 16 bases outside the gene matches. Per the germline V gene, CDR1 is MNHEY and CDR2 is SMNVEV (reference sequence). CDR3 nucleotide sequence: TGTGCCAGCAGGATCGGACTAGTCCATTCGAATGAGTTCTTC. Amino acids: CASRIGLVHSNEFF.

In DNA, the CDR3 is TGTGCCCGGGACAGCTACTATGGCTACACCTTC. Amino acid sequence: CARDSYYGYTF. V usage is TRBV30 and J usage is TRBJ1-2, with 7 positions matching TRBD1. Germline V lookup: CDR1 GTSNPN, CDR2 SVGIG (reference sequence). The CDR3 extends over 11 amino acids. J lost 3 bases, V lost 8 bases, and 3 bases had no gene match.

The genes are TRBV28 and TRBJ1-2, with 7 bases fitting TRBD1. Germline-derived CDR1 and CDR2 are MDHEN and SYDVKM. This CDR3 has 16 amino acids. V was pared by 3 bases and J by 2 bases, with 9 bases of the junction left unmatched. The CDR3 DNA sequence: TGTGCCAGCAGTTTGGGACAGCGATATTTAAACTATGGCTACACCTTC. Protein product: CASSLGQRYLNYGYTF.

The CDR3 sequence: CASSVKASGNTGELFF. The CDR3 nucleotides are TGTGCCAGCAGCGTAAAAGCTAGCGGGAACACCGGGGAGCTGTTTTTT. This rearrangement joins TRBV9 to TRBJ2-2; 7 positions agree with TRBD2. The ends lost 1 base at V and 1 base at J; junction bases unmatched: 4. CDR3 length equals 16 residues. Per germline, CDR1 SGDLS and CDR2 YYNGEE.

J is TRBJ2-7 and V is TRBV6-1, with D tentatively TRBD1 (6 bases). CDR1 and CDR2 (germline): MNHNS, SASEGT. CDR3 size: 13 residues. The V and J ends lost 7 bases and 4 bases respectively, with 14 bases between them. The CDR3 reads CASTGTSGYEQYF. The CDR3 nucleotides are TGTGCCAGCACCGGGACATCGGGATACGAGCAGTACTTC.

This chain joins TRBV15 and TRBJ2-3; 9 bases line up with TRBD2. The CDR3 has 19 amino acids. J was trimmed by 2 bases and V by 0 bases; bases with no gene match: 12. Germline V gene data show CDR1 as LNHNV and CDR2 as YYDKDF (reference sequence). CDR3 region: CATSRDLPRIAGDTDTQYF. CDR3 nucleotide sequence: TGTGCCACCAGCAGAGATCTACCCCGGATAGCGGGAGACACAGATACGCAGTATTTT.

Note on this clone: A junction boundary mismatches the germline segment, possibly from a read error. The chain has TRBV27 and TRBJ2-3; 14 bases match TRBD2. The CDR3 spans 16 residues. CDR1 and CDR2 from the germline V gene are MNHEY and SMNVEV (reference sequence). Here the CDR3 reads CASSLWGLAGEDTQYF. The CDR3 nucleotides read TGTGCCAGCAGCTTATGGGGACTAGCGGGAGAAGATACGCAGTATTTT.

In this sample, this clone turned up once. The J gene is TRBJ2-1, the V gene TRBV19; no definite D call. This CDR3 has 14 residues. Germline V gene sequence: CDR1 LNHDA, CDR2 SQIVND (reference sequence). V lost 10 bases and J lost 6, with 19 bases in between. The CDR3 DNA is TGTGCCACCTCCGACGGCGGCATCCTCAATGAGCAGTTCTTC. Residues: CATSDGGILNEQFF.

The genes are TRBV7-2 and TRBJ1-2; 9 bases are a match to TRBD1. The CDR3 runs 15 residues. V trimming: 5 bases; J trimming: 4 bases; junction bases outside the gene matches: 8. CDR1 is SGHTA and CDR2 is FQGNSA in the germline V gene. In DNA, the CDR3 is TGTGCCAGCAGCACCGGGACAGGGTACCCCTATGGCTACACCTTC. Its translation is CASSTGTGYPYGYTF. Based on the CDR3 plus reference TRBV7-2 and TRBJ1-2, the full variable domain is GAGVSQSPSNKVTEKGKDVELRCDPISGHTALYWYRQSLGQGLEFLIYFQGNSAPDKSGLPSDRFSAERTGGSVSTLTIQRTQQEDSAVYLCASSTGTGYPYGYTFGSGTRLTVV.

This chain links TRBV5-1 with TRBJ1-1; D is undetermined. CDR3 length: 14 amino acids. Trimming took 0 bases from V and 4 from J, leaving 10 bases between them. CDR1 is SGHRS and CDR2 is YFSETQ in the germline V gene. The CDR3 nucleotides are TGCGCCAGCAGCTTGGGCAGCGGGCGCACTGAAGCTTTCTTT. Translated: CASSLGSGRTEAFF.

This chain joins TRBV2 and TRBJ1-2, with TRBD1 as a possible D gene (6 bases). Germline loops: CDR1 SNHLY, CDR2 FYNNEI. There are 13 residues in the CDR3. V was shortened by 5 bases and J by 5 bases, with 12 bases between the two germline ends. The CDR3 here is CASSRQDWYGYTF. The CDR3 region has the DNA TGTGCCAGCAGTAGACAGGATTGGTATGGCTACACCTTC.

In its sample, this clone was seen a few times. The rearrangement links TRBV19 to TRBJ2-2; D possibly corresponds to TRBD1 (6 bases). Germline V gene sequence: CDR1 LNHDA, CDR2 SQIVND (reference sequence). V was shortened by 1 base and J by 5 bases, with 11 bases between the two germline ends. This CDR3 has 15 amino acids. CDR3 sequence reads: CASSIVGASTGELFF. The CDR3 region has the DNA TGTGCCAGTAGTATAGTGGGGGCTTCTACCGGGGAGCTGTTTTTT.

The V and J genes are TRBV27 and TRBJ2-7; 9 bases match TRBD2. The V and J ends lost 8 bases and 3 bases, in that order; junction bases with no gene match: 17. The CDR3 contains 17 residues. The germline gives CDR1 MNHEY, CDR2 SMNVEV (reference sequence). The CDR3 loop is CASAPGILTSGNYEQYF. The CDR3 bases are TGTGCCAGCGCCCCCGGGATTCTGACTAGCGGAAACTACGAGCAGTACTTC.

This chain uses TRBV6-5 with TRBJ1-5; maybe TRBD1 (6 bases). This CDR3 region has 15 residues. Germline lookup yields CDR1 MNHEY and CDR2 SVGAGI. V was pared by 0 bases and J by 2 bases, with 8 bases between. The CDR3 DNA reads as TGTGCCAGCAGTTACTCACGGACAGGCAATCAGCCCCAGCATTTT. Its translation: CASSYSRTGNQPQHF.

The CDR3, as DNA: TGCGCCAGCAGCTTGGGGGACACCAATAATTCACCCCTCCACTTT. It encodes CASSLGDTNNSPLHF. V is TRBV5-1 and J is TRBJ1-6; possibly TRBD1 for D (6 bases). The CDR3 totals 15 residues. The V gene's germline CDR1 is SGHRS and CDR2 YFSETQ. V lost 0 bases, J lost 5 bases, and 9 bases lay in between. The variable domain in full, completed from reference TRBV5-1 and TRBJ1-6, reads KAGVTQTPRYLIKTRGQQVTLSCSPISGHRSVSWYQQTPGQGLQFLFEYFSETQRNKGNFPGRFSGRQFSNSRSEMNVSTLELGDSALYLCASSLGDTNNSPLHFGNGTRLTVT.